The source of this T cell receptor (beta chain) is a study of blood T cell repertoires in COVID-19. Germline V gene lookup returns CDR1 SGDLS and CDR2 YYNGEE. This CDR3 contains 13 residues. V trimming: 2 bases; J trimming: 10 bases; junction bases outside the gene matches: 3. In the study's own analysis: Estimated nucleated cell counts came from reference gene primer amplification. The table came from immunoSEQ multiplex PCR; TCRdb's copy has only in-frame clones and leaves some out. V and J calls and clone size are given by that table; D and trimming were obtained from the DNA. Among 120,000 or so clones listed, about 89% were seen once.

The specimen sequenced was peripheral blood. The clonotype comes from a woman in her sixties with acute or convalescent COVID-19. J is TRBJ2-1 and V is TRBV9, with 10 positions matching TRBD2. This CDR3 reads CASSVLLAGEQFF. Here the CDR3 DNA reads TGTGCCAGCAGCGTCTTACTAGCGGGGGAGCAGTTCTTC.